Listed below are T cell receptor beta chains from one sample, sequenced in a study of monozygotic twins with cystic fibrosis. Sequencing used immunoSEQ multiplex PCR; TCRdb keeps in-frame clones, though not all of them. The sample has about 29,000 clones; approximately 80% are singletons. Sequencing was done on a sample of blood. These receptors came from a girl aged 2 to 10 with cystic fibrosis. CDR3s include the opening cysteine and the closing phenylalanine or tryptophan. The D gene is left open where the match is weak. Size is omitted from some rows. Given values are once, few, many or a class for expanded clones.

CASRHDITSSYEQYF	TGTGCCAGCAGACATGACATCACGAGCTCCTACGAGCAGTACTTC	.	TRBJ2-7	TRBV6-5	.
CASSYSIAGSTEAFF	TGTGCCAGCAGTTACTCGATCGCAGGGAGCACTGAAGCTTTCTTT	.	TRBJ1-1	TRBV6-5	.
CASSPAGTDNTEAFF	TGCGCCAGCAGCCCCGCCGGGACGGATAACACTGAAGCTTTCTTT	.	TRBJ1-1	TRBV5-1	.
CASSQRLGRNSGNTIYF	TGCGCCAGCAGCCAACGACTGGGCCGAAACTCTGGAAACACCATATATTTT	.	TRBJ1-3	TRBV4-1	.
CASSEFGTSGTYEQYF	TGTGCCAGCAGTGAGTTCGGGACTAGCGGGACGTACGAGCAGTACTTC	TRBD2	TRBJ2-7	TRBV25-1	few
CASSTGTTSVHEQYF	TGTGCCAGCAGCACCGGGACTACGTCCGTCCACGAGCAGTACTTC	TRBD2	TRBJ2-7	TRBV11-2	.
CASRLDRENTGELFF	TGTGCCAGCAGGCTGGACAGGGAGAACACCGGGGAGCTGTTTTTT	TRBD1	TRBJ2-2	TRBV6-5	.
CASSGPGPPHF	TGTGCCAGCAGTGGCCCAGGTCCTCCGCATTTT	.	TRBJ2-3	TRBV2	.
CASSQIGRTLQFF	TGTGCCAGCAGCCAAATAGGAAGGACACTTCAGTTCTTC	.	TRBJ2-1	TRBV7-2	.
CASSSVGQYYNEQFF	TGTGCCAGCAGCTCGGTAGGACAGTATTACAATGAGCAGTTCTTC	.	TRBJ2-1	TRBV5-6	.
CASSEIGGNEQYF	TGTGCCAGCAGTGAAATAGGGGGGAACGAGCAGTACTTC	.	TRBJ2-7	TRBV27	.
CASSPRTGAEKLFF	TGTGCCAGCTCACCAAGGACAGGGGCTGAAAAACTGTTTTTT	TRBD1	TRBJ1-4	TRBV18	.
CSVASRGDYGYTF	TGCAGCGTTGCGAGCCGGGGAGACTATGGCTACACCTTC	.	TRBJ1-2	TRBV29-1	few
CASSAGLGGTQYF	TGCGCCAGCAGCGCCGGACTAGGTGGTACGCAGTATTTT	TRBD2	TRBJ2-3	TRBV5-1	.
CASSAGRQDYSYGYTF	TGTGCCAGCAGCGCTGGAAGGCAAGACTATTCCTATGGCTACACCTTC	.	TRBJ1-2	TRBV7-9	.
CASSLVGTGEETQYF	TGTGCCAGCAGCTTGGTGGGGACAGGGGAAGAGACCCAGTACTTC	TRBD1	TRBJ2-5	TRBV5-4	.
CAWSRGGQGSNQPQHF	TGTGCCTGGAGTCGAGGAGGACAGGGTAGCAATCAGCCCCAGCATTTT	TRBD1	TRBJ1-5	TRBV30	.
CAWSVPDFGFREETQYF	TGTGCCTGGAGTGTACCTGATTTCGGGTTTAGGGAAGAGACCCAGTACTTC	.	TRBJ2-5	TRBV30	.
CAWSAGDWRMLNQPQHF	TGTGCCTGGAGTGCGGGGGACTGGAGAATGCTAAATCAGCCCCAGCATTTT	.	TRBJ1-5	TRBV30	.
CASSPIRTLGETQYF	TGTGCCAGCAGTCCAATCAGGACCCTGGGGGAGACCCAGTACTTC	.	TRBJ2-5	TRBV28	.
CASSLDPGSGGWGNEQFF	TGCGCCAGCAGCTTGGACCCCGGAAGCGGGGGCTGGGGGAATGAGCAGTTCTTC	TRBD2	TRBJ2-1	TRBV5-1	once
CASSYSPSGNTMGYTF	TGTGCCAGCAGTTACTCCCCATCGGGAAACACGATGGGCTACACCTTC	.	TRBJ1-2	TRBV6-5	once
CASRSVYRGLNTEAFF	TGCGCCAGCAGATCAGTATACAGGGGGCTGAACACTGAAGCTTTCTTT	TRBD1	TRBJ1-1	TRBV5-1	.
CASRIQGIREQPQHF	TGTGCCAGCAGGATTCAGGGAATTAGAGAACAGCCCCAGCATTTT	.	TRBJ1-5	TRBV7-9	few
CASSSPGGANVLTF	TGTGCCAGCAGTTCCCCTGGTGGGGCCAACGTCCTGACTTTC	.	TRBJ2-6	TRBV27	.
CASSGEGGYEQYF	TGTGCCAGCAGTGGCGAGGGTGGCTACGAGCAGTACTTC	.	TRBJ2-7	TRBV25-1	.
CASSLARLVSSYNEQFF	TGTGCCAGCAGCTTAGCCAGACTCGTGAGCTCCTACAATGAGCAGTTCTTC	.	TRBJ2-1	TRBV7-8	.
CASSLDSGSSRETQYF	TGTGCCAGCAGCTTAGACAGCGGGAGTAGTAGGGAGACCCAGTACTTC	TRBD2	TRBJ2-5	TRBV7-6	.
CASSLGQGNTGELFF	TGTGCCAGCAGCCTGGGACAGGGGAACACCGGGGAGCTGTTTTTT	TRBD1	TRBJ2-2	TRBV7-8	.
CASSLSAYSGNTIYF	TGTGCCAGCAGCTTAAGCGCGTATAGTGGAAACACCATATATTTT	.	TRBJ1-3	TRBV7-9	.
CASIVDGYSGNTIYF	TGTGCCAGTATCGTGGACGGATACTCTGGAAACACCATATATTTT	.	TRBJ1-3	TRBV19	.
CASRPGTDPNEQFF	TGTGCCAGCAGACCCGGGACAGATCCAAATGAGCAGTTCTTC	TRBD1	TRBJ2-1	TRBV27	.
CASSGDSIIGDTQYF	TGCGCCAGCAGTGGAGATAGCATTATCGGGGATACGCAGTATTTT	.	TRBJ2-3	TRBV10-1	.
CASSQGGQPQHF	TGTGCCAGCAGCCAGGGAGGTCAGCCCCAGCATTTT	.	TRBJ1-5	TRBV6-5	.
CASSFPRQGGMNTEAFF	TGTGCCAGCAGCTTCCCTAGACAGGGGGGTATGAACACTGAAGCTTTCTTT	TRBD1	TRBJ1-1	TRBV5-4	.
CASSGTEQFF	TGTGCCAGTAGTGGGACTGAGCAGTTCTTC	.	TRBJ2-1	TRBV19	.
CASSERHYNEQFF	TGTGCCAGCAGTGAGAGACACTACAATGAGCAGTTCTTC	.	TRBJ2-1	TRBV2	.
CAWTGGRGSYEQYF	TGTGCCTGGACAGGGGGGCGTGGTAGCTACGAGCAGTACTTC	.	TRBJ2-7	TRBV30	.
CAISGPGGGYGYTF	TGTGCCATCAGTGGACCAGGGGGCGGATATGGCTACACCTTC	TRBD1	TRBJ1-2	TRBV10-3	.
CASSQDDRRSPLF	TGCGCCAGCAGCCAAGATGACCGTCGCTCCCCTCTTTTT	.	TRBJ1-3	TRBV4-1	.
CASGSTDSDGELFF	TGTGCCAGCGGTTCGACAGACTCGGACGGGGAGCTGTTTTTT	.	TRBJ2-2	TRBV7-6	.
CSARADNEQFF	TGCAGTGCCAGGGCGGACAATGAGCAGTTCTTC	.	TRBJ2-1	TRBV20-1	.
CASSLNGDEQYF	TGTGCCAGCAGCTTAAACGGCGACGAGCAGTACTTC	.	TRBJ2-7	TRBV7-3	.
CATWGQSSFYEQYF	TGTGCCACATGGGGACAGAGTTCTTTCTACGAGCAGTACTTC	TRBD1	TRBJ2-7	TRBV6-5	.
CASSLRGGLTYEQYF	TGTGCCAGCAGCTTGAGGGGGGGGCTTACCTACGAGCAGTACTTC	.	TRBJ2-7	TRBV7-2	.
CASSLSVAGYYEQYF	TGTGCCAGCAGTTTATCCGTAGCGGGTTACTACGAGCAGTACTTC	TRBD2	TRBJ2-7	TRBV27	once
CAAWGDLNTEAFF	TGTGCCGCCTGGGGAGACTTGAACACTGAAGCTTTCTTT	.	TRBJ1-1	TRBV7-9	.
CAWRRSGNYGYTF	TGTGCCTGGAGAAGGTCAGGGAACTATGGCTACACCTTC	.	TRBJ1-2	TRBV30	.
CASTEWASGRADTQYF	TGTGCCAGTACTGAGTGGGCTAGCGGGAGGGCAGATACGCAGTATTTT	TRBD2	TRBJ2-3	TRBV5-6	.
CASSLAEGGGEKTQYF	TGTGCCAGCAGCTTAGCGGAGGGTGGGGGGGAGAAGACCCAGTACTTC	TRBD2	TRBJ2-5	TRBV7-6	.
CASSAAGANTGELFF	TGTGCCAGCAGCGCTGCCGGGGCTAACACCGGGGAGCTGTTTTTT	.	TRBJ2-2	TRBV5-5	once
CSFGSGEDTQYF	TGCAGCTTCGGGAGCGGGGAGGATACGCAGTATTTT	TRBD2	TRBJ2-3	TRBV29-1	.
CASSIAGVGYEQYF	TGTGCCAGTAGTATAGCGGGAGTGGGATACGAGCAGTACTTC	.	TRBJ2-7	TRBV19	.
CAWSRLAINNEQFF	TGTGCCTGGAGTAGACTAGCGATAAACAATGAGCAGTTCTTC	TRBD2	TRBJ2-1	TRBV30	.
CASSSFLRVGSNQPQHF	TGTGCCAGCAGTTCCTTCCTCAGGGTTGGTAGCAATCAGCCCCAGCATTTT	.	TRBJ1-5	TRBV28	.